The 23 T cell receptor beta chains below come from one sample, sequenced in a study. MiXCR was run by TCRdb on the 5' RACE reads, yielding one entry per CDR3 protein. The table has about 50,000 distinct CDR3 sequences, 28% seen once. Sequencing was carried out using naive CD4+ T cells sorted from blood. Subset here: naive CD4+ T cells, CD4+CD45RA+CD25-. These receptors were obtained from a female donor with breast cancer.

This clonotype came up many times. The chain has TRBV9 and TRBJ2-3; 7 bases line up with TRBD1. The CDR3 loop spans 14 amino acids. CDR1 is SGDLS and CDR2 is YYNGEE in the germline V gene. V lost 2 bases, J lost 2 bases, and 2 bases stayed unmatched. CDR3 loop: CASSVTGITDTQYF. The DNA for the CDR3 is TGTGCCAGCAGCGTGACAGGGATCACAGATACGCAGTATTTT.

This clonotype occurred a few times. The V call is TRBV12-3 or TRBV12-4, the J call TRBJ2-5; D is ambiguous. V lost 5 bases and J lost 2, with 9 bases in between. CDR3 size: 13 residues. The CDR3 DNA follows: TGTGCCAGCAGTAGATCCTTACAAGAGACCCAGTACTTC. It is translated as CASSRSLQETQYF.

Points on this clonotype: This may be a read error: a much more frequent sequence differs by one nucleotide. V gene TRBV5-1 combines with J gene TRBJ1-1; weak D call: TRBD1 (5 bases). There are 14 residues in the CDR3. The V end lost 2 bases, the J end lost 4 bases, and 12 bases lay between the germline ends. CDR1 is SGHRS and CDR2 is YFSETQ in the germline V gene. For the CDR3, the DNA is TGCGCCAGCAGCTTCCAGGGAGATGGCACTGAAGCTTTCTTT. This gives the protein CASSFQGDGTEAFF.

This clonotype was seen ten or more times. The chain combines TRBV6-5 with TRBJ1-2; the D gene is possibly TRBD1 (5 bases). CDR3 length equals 15 residues. V gave up 5 bases and J gave up 3 bases, with 16 bases separating them. The germline gives CDR1 MNHEY, CDR2 SVGAGI. In DNA, the CDR3 is TGTGCCAGCAGTCCCTATTCGGGGGGAGACTATGGCTACACCTTC. This sequence encodes CASSPYSGGDYGYTF.

This clonotype was detected ten times or more. V gene TRBV6-5 combines with J gene TRBJ2-1, with 8 bases matching TRBD2. Germline V gene lookup returns CDR1 MNHEY and CDR2 SVGAGI. The CDR3 length is 13 residues. Germline trimming cut 7 bases from V and 9 bases from J; bases unmatched to any gene: 8. CDR3 region: CASNGQRGTEQFF. CDR3 coding DNA: TGTGCCAGCAACGGGCAGCGGGGGACTGAGCAGTTCTTC.

As to this clonotype: Since a much larger clone is just one base distant, this may be a read error. This chain links TRBV27 with TRBJ2-4, with 13 bases identical to TRBD2. The CDR3 runs 19 residues. Looked up from germline, CDR1 is MNHEY and CDR2 is SMNVEV (reference sequence). The CDR3 DNA reads as TGTGCCAGCAGCCCCGGACTAGCGGGGGTCCGGGGAGCCAAAAACACTCAGTACTTC. Protein: CASSPGLAGVRGAKNTQYF.

With regard to this clonotype: One end of the junction is discordant with germline, which a read error may explain. The gene calls are TRBV4-2 and TRBJ2-5; no definite D call. The CDR3 spans 14 residues. The germline V gene encodes CDR1 LGHNA and CDR2 YNFKEQ. CDR3 coding DNA: TGTACCAGCAGCCAAGATAAGCTACAAGAGACCCAGTACTTC. Its translation: CTSSQDKLQETQYF.

This clonotype came up many times. The J gene is TRBJ2-1, the V gene TRBV12-3 or TRBV12-4, with D maybe TRBD1 (5 bases). V was clipped by 4 bases and J by 6 bases, with 7 bases between them. The CDR3 covers 12 residues. The CDR3 DNA reads as TGTGCCAGCAGTTACAGGCCCAATGAGCAGTTCTTC. Protein: CASSYRPNEQFF.

This clonotype was counted only a few times. V usage is TRBV5-4 and J usage is TRBJ2-3, with a tentative D call TRBD2 (5 bases). V was pared by 4 bases and J by 4 bases, with 7 bases between. The CDR3 loop spans 12 amino acids. Germline V gene data show CDR1 as SGHNT and CDR2 as YYREEE (reference sequence). The chain's CDR3 is CASSPGADTQYF. The CDR3, as DNA: TGTGCCAGCAGCCCCGGGGCAGATACGCAGTATTTT.

This clonotype was found many times. The rearrangement links TRBV29-1 to TRBJ1-1; D is undetermined. CDR1 and CDR2 (germline): SQVTM, ANQGSEA. The germline V and J ends were trimmed by 3 bases and 0 bases, with 8 bases remaining between them. This CDR3 has 13 residues. The CDR3, as DNA: TGCAGCGTTGATTCCGGTTTGAACACTGAAGCTTTCTTT. This translates into CSVDSGLNTEAFF.

This clonotype was observed a handful of times. The genes are TRBV2 and TRBJ1-5; D ambiguous. This CDR3 comprises 13 residues. Trimming pared 4 bases from V and 4 bases from J, leaving 8 bases between. Germline assignment: CDR1 SNHLY and CDR2 FYNNEI. CDR3 nucleotide sequence: TGTGCCAGCAGTGTGGCAGAAAATCAGCCCCAGCATTTT. It codes for CASSVAENQPQHF. Full variable domain (missing parts from reference TRBV2 and TRBJ1-5): EPEVTQTPSHQVTQMGQEVILRCVPISNHLYFYWYRQILGQKVEFLVSFYNNEISEKSEIFDDQFSVERPDGSNFTLKIRSTKLEDSAMYFCASSVAENQPQHFGDGTRLSIL.

To note about this clonotype: A read error may be the cause here, since a much bigger clone is one base away. The chain joins TRBV6-6 to TRBJ1-1; D possibly corresponds to TRBD1 (5 bases). This CDR3 has 13 amino acids. Germline lookup yields CDR1 MNHNY and CDR2 SVGAGI (reference sequence). This chain's CDR3 is CASREVGRTEAYF. DNA of the CDR3: TGTGCCAGCAGGGAGGTGGGGCGCACTGAAGCTTACTTT.

This clonotype has just one count. The chain employs TRBV14 and TRBJ2-3; D is ambiguous. V shed 3 bases and J shed 3 bases, with 16 bases lying between them. Germline CDR1 and CDR2: SGHDN and FVKESK. This CDR3 has 16 residues. CDR3 sequence (DNA): TGTGCCAGCAGCCACCGTAGGAAGGCACGGACAGATACGCAGTATTTT. As protein: CASSHRRKARTDTQYF.

The V call is TRBV7-9, the J call TRBJ1-1; D is possibly TRBD1 (6 bases). Germline V gene sequence: CDR1 SEHNR, CDR2 FQNEAQ (reference sequence). V was pared by 1 base and J by 0 bases, with 9 bases between. There are 15 residues in the CDR3. CDR3 loop: CASSLERGLNTEAFF. CDR3 nucleotides: TGTGCCAGCAGCTTAGAGAGGGGGTTGAACACTGAAGCTTTCTTT.

There are a few counts of this clonotype. V and J are TRBV6-1 and TRBJ2-1, with 7 positions matching TRBD1. This CDR3 region has 13 residues. The junction had 7 bases not matched to a gene; V was cut back by 7 bases and J by 7 bases. From germline, CDR1 is MNHNS and CDR2 SASEGT. CDR3 nucleotide sequence: TGTGCCAGCATAATCGCAGGGGGAAATGAGCAGTTCTTC. Translated: CASIIAGGNEQFF.

Ten or more counts support this clonotype. The CDR3: CASSLDRTSTDTQYF. The CDR3 nucleotides are TGTGCCAGCAGTTTAGACAGAACTAGCACAGATACGCAGTATTTT. The rearrangement uses TRBV12-3 or TRBV12-4 and TRBJ2-3; D gene ambiguous. The V end lost 1 base, the J end lost 0 bases, and 8 bases lay between the germline ends. The CDR3 consists of 15 residues.

V and J are TRBV20-1 and TRBJ2-7; the match to TRBD1 covers 7 bases. CDR3 length: 14 amino acids. In germline, CDR1 is DFQATT, CDR2 SNEGSKA (reference sequence). Trimming took 1 base from V and 3 from J; bases not matched to a gene: 6. CDR3 DNA sequence: TGCAGTGCTAGAGCCCGACAGGGAAGCTACGAGCAGTACTTC. It codes for CSARARQGSYEQYF.

This clonotype came up a few times. The chain links TRBV27 to TRBJ1-1, with TRBD1 matching over 9 bases. After removal of 5 bases from V and 5 bases from J, the junction contained 9 bases not matched to a gene. The CDR3 covers 15 residues. The germline V gene has CDR1 MNHEY and CDR2 SMNVEV (reference sequence). CDR3 DNA: TGTGCCAGCAGTCCATCGGGACAGGGTAGGACTGAAGCTTTCTTT. This translates into CASSPSGQGRTEAFF.

This clonotype was counted only a few times. The CDR3 loop reads CASSPQGGAGYQETQYF. For the CDR3, the DNA is TGTGCCAGCTCACCACAGGGCGGAGCGGGGTACCAAGAGACCCAGTACTTC. The rearrangement joins TRBV18 to TRBJ2-5; 7 bases match TRBD2. This CDR3 has 17 residues. V was pared by 1 base and J by 0 bases, with 8 bases of the junction left unmatched. CDR1 is KGHSH and CDR2 is LQKENI in the germline V gene.

This clonotype occurred a few times. The genes are TRBV7-9 and TRBJ1-1; D call uncertain. V was shortened by 5 bases and J by 2 bases, with 9 bases between the two germline ends. The CDR3 loop spans 13 amino acids. Germline loops: CDR1 SEHNR, CDR2 FQNEAQ (reference sequence). CDR3 sequence reads: CASSQDGNTEAFF. DNA for the CDR3: TGTGCCAGCAGCCAAGACGGAAACACTGAAGCTTTCTTT.

The chain employs TRBV5-1 and TRBJ2-1; tentatively, D is TRBD2 (7 bases). V lost 2 bases to trimming and J lost 7 bases, with 19 bases between them. Germline-derived CDR1 and CDR2 are SGHRS and YFSETQ. The CDR3 has 16 residues. Written as DNA, the CDR3 is TGCGCCAGCAGCTTAGGTGGGGGGGCTTTTATTAATGAGCAGTTCTTC. Amino acid sequence: CASSLGGGAFINEQFF.

This rearrangement joins TRBV20-1 to TRBJ2-7, with D possibly matching TRBD2 (6 bases). The CDR3 is 12 residues long. The V end lost 5 bases, the J end lost 4 bases, and 12 bases lay between the germline ends. Germline V lookup: CDR1 DFQATT, CDR2 SNEGSKA (reference sequence). The CDR3, as DNA: TGCAGTGCTTCCCGTGGGGGGTACGAGCAGTACTTC. Protein sequence: CSASRGGYEQYF.

The chain uses TRBV24-1 and TRBJ1-5; tentatively, D is TRBD1 (5 bases). V was trimmed by 4 bases and J by 6 bases, leaving 12 bases between them. This CDR3 region has 14 residues. Germline values: CDR1 KGHDR, CDR2 SFDVKD. Written as DNA, the CDR3 is TGTGCCACCAGTGAAACCGGGGGTTTTCAGCCCCAGCATTTT. This gives the protein CATSETGGFQPQHF.